The rows below give T cell receptor beta chains drawn from one sample of a study of Tregs in tolerant kidney transplant recipients. Assay used: immunoSEQ multiplex PCR; TCRdb lists only in-frame clones, some missing. Among tens of thousands of clones listed, less than 95% were seen once. Sequenced: Tregs from blood. The receptors were sampled from a human donor in good health. CDR3s include the opening cysteine and the closing phenylalanine or tryptophan. Each record gives: D gene, V gene, CDR3 protein. D genes are given only for firm matches.

D gene: -
V gene: TRBV27
CDR3 protein: CASKGPPNYGYTF

D gene: -
V gene: TRBV11-2
CDR3 protein: CASSFQGWSGELFF

D gene: -
V gene: TRBV6-5
CDR3 protein: CASSRYDEQFF

D gene: -
V gene: TRBV5-4
CDR3 protein: CASGRAGMNTEAFF

D gene: -
V gene: TRBV19
CDR3 protein: CASSPRSMEAFF

D gene: TRBD2
V gene: TRBV5-1
CDR3 protein: CASSTGLAGPNTGELFF

D gene: TRBD1
V gene: TRBV5-1
CDR3 protein: CASSLARDREYETQYF

D gene: TRBD2
V gene: TRBV6-1
CDR3 protein: CASSEVGGEGKTQYF

D gene: TRBD1
V gene: TRBV10-2
CDR3 protein: CASIRDRVNTEAFF

D gene: -
V gene: TRBV6-1
CDR3 protein: CASKTRGLPPDEQFF

D gene: TRBD1
V gene: TRBV7-6
CDR3 protein: CASSLTIRQGRSPLHF

D gene: -
V gene: TRBV30
CDR3 protein: CAWSDPRGGHPNSVTYGYTF

D gene: -
V gene: TRBV15
CDR3 protein: CATSRDLRAMEYF

D gene: -
V gene: TRBV10-3
CDR3 protein: CAISRGSSYEQYF

D gene: TRBD1
V gene: TRBV2
CDR3 protein: CASGQDRAKNQPQHF

D gene: TRBD2
V gene: TRBV11-3
CDR3 protein: CASSLEPGLAVGELFF

D gene: -
V gene: TRBV7-6
CDR3 protein: CASSLAPGRAGETQYF

D gene: -
V gene: TRBV21-1
CDR3 protein: CASSKDPRMGPLDTGELFF

D gene: TRBD2
V gene: TRBV6-1
CDR3 protein: CASRGRASGRDEQFF

D gene: -
V gene: TRBV9
CDR3 protein: CASSSGAFNYGYTF

D gene: -
V gene: TRBV1
CDR3 protein: CTSSPPQTGELFF

D gene: -
V gene: TRBV19
CDR3 protein: CASSGQMNTEAFF

D gene: -
V gene: TRBV4-1
CDR3 protein: CASSPPGGAQETQYF

D gene: TRBD2
V gene: TRBV2
CDR3 protein: CASRRPGLAGGLVTDTQYF

D gene: -
V gene: TRBV7-5
CDR3 protein: CARSHSITQYF

D gene: -
V gene: TRBV14
CDR3 protein: CASSLLLFTDTQYF

D gene: -
V gene: TRBV6-6
CDR3 protein: CASSYHGRDTEAFF

D gene: TRBD1
V gene: TRBV6-6
CDR3 protein: CASSYGDRGPGNTIYF

D gene: -
V gene: TRBV10-2
CDR3 protein: CASSEGADPSNQPQHF

D gene: -
V gene: TRBV5-1
CDR3 protein: CASSLGQGGEQYF

D gene: TRBD2
V gene: TRBV5-1
CDR3 protein: CASSLFLAGGLNTGELFF

D gene: TRBD1
V gene: TRBV27
CDR3 protein: CASSRIPTGGFYYGYTF

D gene: -
V gene: TRBV30
CDR3 protein: CAWQIGGGGWDTQYF

D gene: -
V gene: TRBV19
CDR3 protein: CASRWGLSDYGYTF

D gene: -
V gene: TRBV6-5
CDR3 protein: CASSYREPSDEKLFF

D gene: -
V gene: TRBV6-1
CDR3 protein: CASSGRSSYNSPLHF

D gene: TRBD1
V gene: TRBV11-2
CDR3 protein: CASILPGQGARGYTF

D gene: TRBD1
V gene: TRBV5-4
CDR3 protein: CASSLGDRAAEKLFF

D gene: -
V gene: TRBV11-1
CDR3 protein: CASSLDKNSKAFF

D gene: -
V gene: TRBV5-4
CDR3 protein: CASSFPGSNTEAFF

D gene: -
V gene: TRBV30
CDR3 protein: CAWSFGANVLTF

D gene: -
V gene: TRBV7-3
CDR3 protein: CASSRGPAGGGDNEQFF

D gene: TRBD2
V gene: TRBV4-2
CDR3 protein: CASSQDRGGSYEQYF

D gene: -
V gene: TRBV18
CDR3 protein: CASSLDGNSPLHF

D gene: TRBD2
V gene: TRBV5-5
CDR3 protein: CASSPGLAASTDTQYF

D gene: -
V gene: TRBV10-3
CDR3 protein: CAISEYSEQFF

D gene: -
V gene: TRBV6-1
CDR3 protein: CASSEAVRGTYEQYF

D gene: TRBD1
V gene: TRBV18
CDR3 protein: CASSLRAQGNYGYTF

D gene: -
V gene: TRBV6-4
CDR3 protein: CASSLGLNQPQHF

D gene: -
V gene: TRBV5-1
CDR3 protein: CASADQGHHGYTF

D gene: -
V gene: TRBV2
CDR3 protein: CASRSGSGRGTYEQYF

D gene: -
V gene: TRBV28
CDR3 protein: CASSLLPNGLSTDTQYF

D gene: TRBD2
V gene: TRBV5-5
CDR3 protein: CASSLVAGGQETQYF

D gene: TRBD2
V gene: TRBV7-9
CDR3 protein: CASSQGLAGMSGANVLTF

D gene: -
V gene: TRBV7-6
CDR3 protein: CASSLALVRDSPDEQYF